The clone carrying this T cell receptor beta chain was recorded once. Its antigen is currently unknown. This CDR3 contains 15 residues. Germline V lookup: CDR1 MNHNS, CDR2 SASEGT. V was clipped by 0 bases and J by 3 bases, with 11 bases between them. Some clones are missing from TCRdb's copy, which holds only in-frame ones; the method was immunoSEQ multiplex PCR. Among 300,000 to 350,000 clones listed, around four fifths were seen once. The data belong to a study of cytotoxic CD8 clonotypes in ibrutinib-treated CLL. Study observations and caveats: At progression, clonality fell back toward baseline after rising at ibrutinib response.

The receptor comes from a human donor with chronic lymphocytic leukemia. Sequences were derived from PBMCs, sampled before ibrutinib treatment. The chain is built from TRBV6-1 and TRBJ1-1, with D hard to call. CDR3: CASSEALQFHTEAFF. In DNA form, the CDR3 reads TGTGCCAGCAGTGAAGCCCTACAGTTTCACACTGAAGCTTTCTTT.